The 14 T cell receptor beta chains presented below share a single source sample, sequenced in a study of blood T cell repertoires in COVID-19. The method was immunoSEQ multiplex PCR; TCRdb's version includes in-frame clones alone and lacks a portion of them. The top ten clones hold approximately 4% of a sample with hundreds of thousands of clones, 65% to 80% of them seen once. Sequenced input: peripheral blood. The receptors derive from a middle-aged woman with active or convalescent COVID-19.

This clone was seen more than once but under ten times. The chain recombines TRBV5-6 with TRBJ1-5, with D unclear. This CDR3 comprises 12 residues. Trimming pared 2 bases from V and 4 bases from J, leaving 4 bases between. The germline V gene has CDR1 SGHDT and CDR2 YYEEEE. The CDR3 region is CASSLTNQPQHF. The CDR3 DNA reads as TGTGCCAGCAGCTTAACTAATCAGCCCCAGCATTTT.

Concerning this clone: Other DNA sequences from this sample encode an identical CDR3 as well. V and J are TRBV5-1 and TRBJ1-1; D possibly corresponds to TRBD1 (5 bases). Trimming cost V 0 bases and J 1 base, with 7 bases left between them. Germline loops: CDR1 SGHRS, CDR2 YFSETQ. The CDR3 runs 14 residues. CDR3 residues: CASSLGRENTEAFF. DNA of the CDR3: TGCGCCAGCAGCTTGGGCAGGGAGAACACTGAAGCTTTCTTT.

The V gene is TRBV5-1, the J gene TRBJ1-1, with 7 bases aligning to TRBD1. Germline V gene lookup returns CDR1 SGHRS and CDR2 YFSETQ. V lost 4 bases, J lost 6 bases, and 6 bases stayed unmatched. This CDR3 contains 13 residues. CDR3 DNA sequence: TGCGCCAGCAGCATTGACAGGGACTCTGAAGCTTTCTTT. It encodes CASSIDRDSEAFF.

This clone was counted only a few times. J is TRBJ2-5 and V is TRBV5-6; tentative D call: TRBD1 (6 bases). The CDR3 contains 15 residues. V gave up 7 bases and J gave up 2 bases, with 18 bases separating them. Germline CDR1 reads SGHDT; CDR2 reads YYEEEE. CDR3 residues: CASLSITGPQETQYF. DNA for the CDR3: TGTGCCAGCCTGTCCATAACAGGGCCGCAAGAGACCCAGTACTTC.

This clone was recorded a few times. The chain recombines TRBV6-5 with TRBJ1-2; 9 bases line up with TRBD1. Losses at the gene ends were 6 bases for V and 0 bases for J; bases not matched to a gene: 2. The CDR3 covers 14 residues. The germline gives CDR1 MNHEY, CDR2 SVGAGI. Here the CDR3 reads CASRWTGANYGYTF. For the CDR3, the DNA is TGTGCCAGCAGATGGACAGGGGCTAACTATGGCTACACCTTC.

CDR3 in amino acids: CAISPGTGNSPLHF. The CDR3 DNA reads as TGTGCCATCAGTCCCGGGACAGGGAATTCACCCCTCCACTTT. The gene calls are TRBV10-3 and TRBJ1-6, with 9 bases identical to TRBD1. Germline lookup yields CDR1 ENHRY and CDR2 SYGVKD. This CDR3 is 14 amino acids long. J gave up 7 bases and V 5 bases, and 3 bases lay outside the gene matches.

For the CDR3, the DNA is TGTGCCTGGAGGGGGGGGTCCGATGAAAAACTGTTTTTT. Translated: CAWRGGSDEKLFF. The chain carries TRBV30 and TRBJ1-4, with TRBD1 as a possible D gene (5 bases). The ends were cut back, 3 bases at V and 6 bases at J, with 11 bases in the middle. The CDR3 extends over 13 amino acids. Germline V gives CDR1 GTSNPN, CDR2 SVGIG (reference sequence). Based on the CDR3 plus reference TRBV30 and TRBJ1-4, the full variable domain is SQTIHQWPATLVQPVGSPLSLECTVEGTSNPNLYWYRQAAGRGLQLLFYSVGIGQISSEVPQNLSASRPQDRQFILSSKKLLLSDSGFYLCAWRGGSDEKLFFGSGTQLSVL.

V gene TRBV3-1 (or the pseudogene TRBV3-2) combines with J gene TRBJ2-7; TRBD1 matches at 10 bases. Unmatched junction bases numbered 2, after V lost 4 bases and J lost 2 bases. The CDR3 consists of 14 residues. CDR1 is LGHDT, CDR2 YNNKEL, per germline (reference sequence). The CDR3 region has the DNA TGTGCCAGCAGCCCCGGGACAGGGGCCTACGAGCAGTACTTC. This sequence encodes CASSPGTGAYEQYF.

CDR3 residues: CAISESRASETQYF. CDR3 bases: TGTGCCATCAGTGAGTCGAGGGCCAGCGAGACCCAGTACTTC. The chain recombines TRBV10-3 with TRBJ2-5; weak D call: TRBD2 (5 bases). Germline-derived CDR1 and CDR2 are ENHRY and SYGVKD. The CDR3 covers 14 residues. The ends were cut back, 0 bases at V and 5 bases at J, with 10 bases in the middle.

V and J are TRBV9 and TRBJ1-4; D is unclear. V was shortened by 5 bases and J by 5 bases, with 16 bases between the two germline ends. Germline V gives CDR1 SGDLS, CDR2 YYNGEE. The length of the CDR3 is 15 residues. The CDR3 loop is CASSQGRQENEKLFF. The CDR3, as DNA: TGTGCCAGCAGTCAAGGGAGGCAGGAGAATGAAAAACTGTTTTTT.

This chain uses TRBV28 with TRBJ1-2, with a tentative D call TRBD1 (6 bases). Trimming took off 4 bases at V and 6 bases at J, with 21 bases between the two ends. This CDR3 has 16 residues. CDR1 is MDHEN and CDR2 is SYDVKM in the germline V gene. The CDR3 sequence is CASSYTPPQGEDGYTF. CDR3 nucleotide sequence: TGTGCCAGCAGTTATACCCCCCCACAGGGAGAGGATGGCTACACCTTC.

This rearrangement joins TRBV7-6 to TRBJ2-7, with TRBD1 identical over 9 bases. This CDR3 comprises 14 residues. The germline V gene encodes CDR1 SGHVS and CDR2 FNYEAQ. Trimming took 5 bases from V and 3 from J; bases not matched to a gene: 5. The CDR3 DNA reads TGTGCCAGCAGCCCGGCGGACAGGGGCTACGAGCAGTACTTC. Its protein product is CASSPADRGYEQYF.

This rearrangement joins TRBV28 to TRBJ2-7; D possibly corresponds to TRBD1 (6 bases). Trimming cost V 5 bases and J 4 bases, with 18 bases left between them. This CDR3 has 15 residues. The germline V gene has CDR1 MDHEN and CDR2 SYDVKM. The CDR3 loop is CASSNAGEPPYEQYF. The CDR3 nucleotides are TGTGCCAGCAGTAACGCAGGGGAACCACCTTACGAGCAGTACTTC.

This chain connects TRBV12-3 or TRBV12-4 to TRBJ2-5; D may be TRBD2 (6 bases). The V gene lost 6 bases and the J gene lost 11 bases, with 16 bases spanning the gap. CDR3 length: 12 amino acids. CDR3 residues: CASSYTSLSQYF. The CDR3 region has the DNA TGTGCCAGCAGCTACACTAGCCTTTCACAGTACTTC.